The sequence of this T cell receptor beta chain was determined in a study of shared clonotypes between healthy human individuals. General study results and limits: Relative to clonotypes present in all four donors, those not shared had lower generation probabilities. Generally, naive subsets (rather than memory subsets) showed larger estimated richness.

Replicate sorted-subset PCRs were loaded with approximately 200 ng DNA, 25,000 to 30,000 T cell genomes. Authors' methods: From ImmunoSEQ came sequences covering only the junction and carrying no quality scores, so filtering differed. Generated by immunoSEQ multiplex PCR, the TCRdb table keeps only in-frame clones and is missing some. The V and J calls and clone size were taken over from that table, and D and trimming were inferred from the DNA. Among some 1.4 million clones listed, about 96% were seen once. The CDR3 contains 17 residues. Trimming stripped 5 bases from V and 8 bases from J, with 27 bases between. Germline CDR1 is MGHRA and CDR2 is YSYEKL. Details on this clone: Its antigen is unknown.

The chain combines TRBV4-1 with TRBJ1-2; D may be TRBD1 (6 bases). Sequencing used naive CD4+ T cells sorted from blood. Regarding subset: CD45RA+ positively selected. The clonotype was recovered from a man aged 30 to 39 in good health. In DNA, the CDR3 is TGCGCCAGCAGCGAACGACAGGCTAGTTTGGGGTTCAGGGGCTACACCTTC. Translating it yields CASSERQASLGFRGYTF.